The source of this T cell receptor beta chain is a study of immune evolution from preneoplasia to lung adenocarcinoma. Nucleic acids came from premalignant or tumor cells enriched by macro-dissection. Trimming stripped 6 bases from V and 9 bases from J, with 12 bases between. The CDR3 is 12 residues long. Per germline, CDR1 MDHEN and CDR2 SYDVKM. Sequenced by immunoSEQ multiplex PCR; TCRdb stores in-frame clones only, minus some. The sample gives about 9,500 clones, about four fifths of which show up once; 8.5% to 10% is in the top ten. This TCR was sampled from a donor at least 70 years old with lung adenocarcinoma. The sample taken for sequencing was FFPE minimally invasive lung adenocarcinoma tissue. This chain uses TRBV28 with TRBJ1-5; D is unresolved. CDR3 region: CASSLIPWPQHF. The DNA for the CDR3 is TGTGCCAGCAGCCTAATCCCGTGGCCCCAGCATTTT.